The rows below give T cell receptor beta chains drawn from one sample of a study of neurological immune-mediated disorders. TCRdb re-called the 5' RACE reads with MiXCR, one entry per CDR3 protein. The table shows around 70,000 distinct CDR3 sequences, with 5.2% occurring only once. The specimen was PBMCs. The receptors here all came from a man aged 18 to 30 with multiple sclerosis. The CDR3 runs from the conserved cysteine through the conserved F or W. Fields, in order: clone size, D gene, J gene, V gene, CDR3 DNA, CDR3 protein. A D gene is named only where the DNA matches it firmly. Expanded clones are given a class, and other clones once, few, many or no size at all.

many | . | TRBJ2-7 | TRBV20-1 | TGCAGTGCTAGAAAGGAGGGAACCGAGCAGTACTTC | CSARKEGTEQYF
many | TRBD1 | TRBJ2-5 | TRBV2 | TGTGCCAGCAGTGCGGACAGGGGGTCCCAAGAGACCCAGTACTTC | CASSADRGSQETQYF
many | . | TRBJ1-2 | TRBV2 | TGTGCCAGCAGGCCCCAAGGAGGGGCAGGGCCAGGGAATGGCTACACCTTC | CASRPQGGAGPGNGYTF
. | . | TRBJ1-6 | TRBV7-8 | TGTGCCAGCAGCTTAGAGGGGCAGACTTCACCCCTCAACTTT | CASSLEGQTSPLNF
many | . | TRBJ2-5 | TRBV20-1 | TGCAGTGCTCCCCCCGGGGGTAAAGAGACCCAGTACTTC | CSAPPGGKETQYF
many | . | TRBJ1-2 | TRBV12-3/TRBV12-4 | TGTGCCAGCAGTTTAGGTTGGAGGTATGGCTACACCTTC | CASSLGWRYGYTF
many | . | TRBJ1-2 | TRBV7-8 | TGTGCCAGCAGGGGGTCAGATGGGTATGGCTACACCTTC | CASRGSDGYGYTF
. | . | TRBJ2-3 | TRBV20-1 | TGCAGTTCTAGCTTTGACACAGATACGCAGTATTTT | CSSSFDTDTQYF
many | TRBD2 | TRBJ2-7 | TRBV5-1 | TGCGCCAGCAGCTTGGCAGCTAGCGGGACCGTAACCTACGAGCAGTACTTC | CASSLAASGTVTYEQYF
many | . | TRBJ1-3 | TRBV29-1 | TGCAGCGTTCGAGGGTGGGGCTCTGGAAACACCATATATTTT | CSVRGWGSGNTIYF